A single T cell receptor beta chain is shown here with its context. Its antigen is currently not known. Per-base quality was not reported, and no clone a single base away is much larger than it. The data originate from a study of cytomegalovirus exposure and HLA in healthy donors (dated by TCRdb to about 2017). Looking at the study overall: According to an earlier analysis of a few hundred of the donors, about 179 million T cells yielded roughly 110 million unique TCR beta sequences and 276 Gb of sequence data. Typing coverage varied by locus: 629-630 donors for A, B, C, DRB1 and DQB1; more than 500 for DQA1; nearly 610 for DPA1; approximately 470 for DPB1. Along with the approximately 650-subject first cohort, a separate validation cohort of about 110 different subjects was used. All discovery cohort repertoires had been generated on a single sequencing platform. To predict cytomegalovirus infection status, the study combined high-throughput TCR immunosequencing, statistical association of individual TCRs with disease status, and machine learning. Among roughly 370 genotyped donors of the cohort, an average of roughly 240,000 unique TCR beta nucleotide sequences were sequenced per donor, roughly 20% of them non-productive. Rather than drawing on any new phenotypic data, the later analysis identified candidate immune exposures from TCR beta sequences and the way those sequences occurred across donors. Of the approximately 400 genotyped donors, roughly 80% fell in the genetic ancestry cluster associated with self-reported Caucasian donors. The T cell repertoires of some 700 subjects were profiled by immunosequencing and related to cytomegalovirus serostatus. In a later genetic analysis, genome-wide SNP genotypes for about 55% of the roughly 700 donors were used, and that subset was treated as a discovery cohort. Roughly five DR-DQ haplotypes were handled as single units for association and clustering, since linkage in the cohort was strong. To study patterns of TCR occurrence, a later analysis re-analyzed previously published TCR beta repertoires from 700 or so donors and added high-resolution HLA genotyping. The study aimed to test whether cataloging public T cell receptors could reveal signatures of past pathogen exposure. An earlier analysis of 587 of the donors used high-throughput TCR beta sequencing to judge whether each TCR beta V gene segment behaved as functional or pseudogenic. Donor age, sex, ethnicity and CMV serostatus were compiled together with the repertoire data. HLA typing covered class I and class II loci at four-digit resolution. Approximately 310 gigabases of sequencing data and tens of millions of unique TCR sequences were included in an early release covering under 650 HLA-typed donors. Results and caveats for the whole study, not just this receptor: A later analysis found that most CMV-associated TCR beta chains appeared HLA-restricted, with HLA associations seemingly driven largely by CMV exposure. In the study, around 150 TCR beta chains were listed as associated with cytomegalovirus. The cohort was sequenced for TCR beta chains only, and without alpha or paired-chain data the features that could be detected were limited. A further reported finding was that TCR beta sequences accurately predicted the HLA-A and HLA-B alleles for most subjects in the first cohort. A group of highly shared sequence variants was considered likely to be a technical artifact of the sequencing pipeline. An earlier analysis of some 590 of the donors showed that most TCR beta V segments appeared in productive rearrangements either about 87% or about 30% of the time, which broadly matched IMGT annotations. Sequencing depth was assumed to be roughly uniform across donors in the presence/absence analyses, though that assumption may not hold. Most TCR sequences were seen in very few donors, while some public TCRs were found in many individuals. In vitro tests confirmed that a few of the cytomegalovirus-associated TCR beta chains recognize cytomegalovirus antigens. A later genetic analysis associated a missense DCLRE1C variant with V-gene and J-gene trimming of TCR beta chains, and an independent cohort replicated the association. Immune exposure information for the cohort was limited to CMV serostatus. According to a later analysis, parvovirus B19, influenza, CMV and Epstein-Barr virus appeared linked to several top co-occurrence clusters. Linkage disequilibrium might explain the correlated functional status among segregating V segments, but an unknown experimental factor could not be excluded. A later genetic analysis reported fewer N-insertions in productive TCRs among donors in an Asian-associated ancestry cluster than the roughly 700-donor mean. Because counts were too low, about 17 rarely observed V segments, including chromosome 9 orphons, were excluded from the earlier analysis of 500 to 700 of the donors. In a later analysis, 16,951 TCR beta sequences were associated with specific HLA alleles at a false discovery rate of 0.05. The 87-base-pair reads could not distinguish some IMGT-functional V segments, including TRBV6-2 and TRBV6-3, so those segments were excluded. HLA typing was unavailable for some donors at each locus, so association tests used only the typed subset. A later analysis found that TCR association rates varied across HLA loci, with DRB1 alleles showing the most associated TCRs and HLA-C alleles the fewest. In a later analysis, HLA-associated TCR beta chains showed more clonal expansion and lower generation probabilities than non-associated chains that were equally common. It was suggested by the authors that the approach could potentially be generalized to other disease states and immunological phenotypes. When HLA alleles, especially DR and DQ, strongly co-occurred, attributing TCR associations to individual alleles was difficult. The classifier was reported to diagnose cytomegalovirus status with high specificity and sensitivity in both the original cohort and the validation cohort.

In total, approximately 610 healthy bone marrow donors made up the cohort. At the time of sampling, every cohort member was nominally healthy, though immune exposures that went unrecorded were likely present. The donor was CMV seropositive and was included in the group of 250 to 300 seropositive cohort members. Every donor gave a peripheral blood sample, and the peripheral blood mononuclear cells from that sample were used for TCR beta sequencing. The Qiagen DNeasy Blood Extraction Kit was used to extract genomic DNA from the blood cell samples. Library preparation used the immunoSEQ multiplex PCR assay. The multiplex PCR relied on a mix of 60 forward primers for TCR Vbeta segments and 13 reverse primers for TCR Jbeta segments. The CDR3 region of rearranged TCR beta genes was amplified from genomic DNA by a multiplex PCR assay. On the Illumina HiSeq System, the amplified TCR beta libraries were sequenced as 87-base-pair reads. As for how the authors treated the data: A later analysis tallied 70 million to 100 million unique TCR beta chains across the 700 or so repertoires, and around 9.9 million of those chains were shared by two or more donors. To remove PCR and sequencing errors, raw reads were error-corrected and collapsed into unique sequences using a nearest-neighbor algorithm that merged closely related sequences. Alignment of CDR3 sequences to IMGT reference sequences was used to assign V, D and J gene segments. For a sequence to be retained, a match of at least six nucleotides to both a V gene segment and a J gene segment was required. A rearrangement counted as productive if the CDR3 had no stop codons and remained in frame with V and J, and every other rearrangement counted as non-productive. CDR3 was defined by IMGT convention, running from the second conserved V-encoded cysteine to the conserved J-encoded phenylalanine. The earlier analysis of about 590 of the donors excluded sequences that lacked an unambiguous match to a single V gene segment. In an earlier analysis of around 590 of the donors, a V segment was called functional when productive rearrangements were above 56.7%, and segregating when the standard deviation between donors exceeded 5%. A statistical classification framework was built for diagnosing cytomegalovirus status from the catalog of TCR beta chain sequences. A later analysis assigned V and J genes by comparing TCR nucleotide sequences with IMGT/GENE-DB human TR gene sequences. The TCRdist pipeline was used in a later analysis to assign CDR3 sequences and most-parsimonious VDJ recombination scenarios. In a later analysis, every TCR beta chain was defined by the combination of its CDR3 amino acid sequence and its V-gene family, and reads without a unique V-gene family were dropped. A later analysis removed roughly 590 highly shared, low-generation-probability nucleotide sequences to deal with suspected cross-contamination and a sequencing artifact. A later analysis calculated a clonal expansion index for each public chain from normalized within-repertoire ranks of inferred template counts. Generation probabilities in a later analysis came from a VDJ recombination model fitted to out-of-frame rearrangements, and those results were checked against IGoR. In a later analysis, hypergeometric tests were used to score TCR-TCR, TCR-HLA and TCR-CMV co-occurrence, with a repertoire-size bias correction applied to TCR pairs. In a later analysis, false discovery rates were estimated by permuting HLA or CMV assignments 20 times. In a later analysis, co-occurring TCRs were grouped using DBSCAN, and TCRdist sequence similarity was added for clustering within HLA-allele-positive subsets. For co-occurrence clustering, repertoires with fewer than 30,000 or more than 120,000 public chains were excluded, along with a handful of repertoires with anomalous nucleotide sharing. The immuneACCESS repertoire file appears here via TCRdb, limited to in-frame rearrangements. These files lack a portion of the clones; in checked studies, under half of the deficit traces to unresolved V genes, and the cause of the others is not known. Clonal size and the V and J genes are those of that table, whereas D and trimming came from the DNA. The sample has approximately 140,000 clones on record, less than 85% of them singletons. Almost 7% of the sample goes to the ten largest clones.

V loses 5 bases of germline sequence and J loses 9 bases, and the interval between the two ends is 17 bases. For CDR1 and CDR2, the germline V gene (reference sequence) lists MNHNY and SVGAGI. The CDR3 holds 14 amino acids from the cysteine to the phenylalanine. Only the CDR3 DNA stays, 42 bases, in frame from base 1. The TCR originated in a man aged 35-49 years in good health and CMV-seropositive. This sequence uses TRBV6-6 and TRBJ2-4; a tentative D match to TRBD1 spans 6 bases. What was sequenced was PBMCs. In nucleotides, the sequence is TGTGCCAGCAGTACAAACCCAGGGGTGGGCATTCAGTACTTC. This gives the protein CASSTNPGVGIQYF.